This TCR beta chain was captured by sequencing in a study of control samples from healthy donors and cancer patients (dated by TCRdb to 2020 to 2022). V is cut by 3 bases and J by 1 base, and the space between the germline ends is 9 bases. The germline V gene specifies KGHSH as CDR1 and LQKENI as CDR2. The CDR3 numbers 15 residues from cysteine through phenylalanine. Only the CDR3 DNA stays, 45 bases, in frame from base 1. Library creation used the immunoSEQ multiplex PCR assay. The table was pulled from immuneACCESS by TCRdb, which kept in-frame rearrangements only. Such tables lose some clones; where checked, under half of the loss comes from unresolved V genes, and the rest has no known cause. In all, the sample holds approximately 100,000 clones, and less than 85% of those were seen once. The top ten hold around 35% of the sample. In this sample, this clone turned up once. It has no known antigen specificity. Base quality data are lacking; no much larger clone is found one base away.

This sequence was found in an older man with lung cancer. The V gene is TRBV18 and the J gene is TRBJ2-2, with no confidently assigned D gene. Sample: PBMCs. Here is the DNA: TGTGCCAGCTCACCGATGACGGGGAACACCGGGGAGCTGTTTTTT. This gives the protein CASSPMTGNTGELFF.